This T cell receptor beta chain was sequenced in a study of T cells expressing NK-cell markers. In the study overall: Sorted CD3+CD56+NKG2C+, CD3+CD56+NKG2C- and CD3+CD56-NKG2C+ T cells provided the TCR beta repertoires. General study points: Of the CD8+ T cells in five or six donors, roughly 1.0-7.5% belonged to dominant NKG2C+ clonotypes. These clonotypes also led the CD3+CD56-NKG2C+ fraction in a handful of donors.

Germline V gives CDR1 MNHEY, CDR2 SVGAGI. This CDR3 is built from 16 residues. Making the TCR beta cDNA relied on 5'RACE template switching with UMIs. TCRdb reworked the 5' RACE reads into one entry per CDR3 protein, no DNA. The table for this sample gives 500,000 to 600,000 distinct CDR3 sequences. To note about this clonotype: As yet, its antigen is unknown.

The sequenced material came from blood T cells: a sorted CD56 or NKG2C T cell subset, CD4+ or CD8+ T cells, or bulk PBMC T cells (not recorded which). The origin of this receptor is a man aged 18-30 years in good health. This chain links TRBV6-5 with TRBJ2-7; the TCRdb D gene call, TRBD1, has no DNA to confirm it. CDR3 region: CASSYSIPGRIYEQYF.